This T cell receptor beta chain was identified in a study of molecular identifiers for immune sequencing clone quantification. Study outcomes and limitations: Identical TCR molecules can share a barcode, and this sharing could underestimate highly expanded clone sizes.

As to this clonotype: Its matching antigen is unknown. One junction end does not reproduce the germline sequence, and a read error may be involved.

In the sort, naive CD8 T cells were defined as CD8+CD4-CCR7+CD45RA+. The bulk TCR libraries were made with methods described before and with listed TCR primers. TCRdb ran MiXCR on the PCR reads and lists one entry per CDR3 protein. The table includes some 96,000 distinct CDR3 sequences, around 24% detected once. This receptor was taken from a human donor in good health. Some libraries in this study had Jurkat cell RNA spiked in. The sequenced sample consisted of naive CD8+ T cells from blood, with Jurkat cell RNA spiked in. Specified subset: FACS-sorted CD8+CD4-CCR7+CD45RA+ naive T cells.

The CDR3 bases are TGTGCCAGCAGAGATCCTAGAGCGGGAGACGTCTACAATGAGCAGTTCTTT. Protein: CASRDPRAGDVYNEQFF. The chain carries TRBV28 and TRBJ2-1; 8 bases are shared with TRBD2. The CDR3 spans 17 residues. Germline CDR1 and CDR2: MDHEN and SYDVKM. Supplemented by reference TRBV28 and TRBJ2-1, the full variable domain reads DVKVTQSSRYLVKRTGEKVFLECVQDMDHENMFWYRQDPGLGLRLIYFSYDVKMKEKGDIPEGYSVSREKKERFSLILESASTNQTSMYLCASRDPRAGDVYNEQFFGPGTRLTVL.